This TCR beta chain appears in the sequencing data of a study of T cell responses to AZD1222 COVID-19 vaccine. Sequencing was performed with immunoSEQ multiplex PCR; in TCRdb, only in-frame clones are kept and a portion is missing. The sample carries about 180,000 clones, 85% to 95% recorded once. In its sample, this clone was seen once. The CDR3 runs 14 residues. J gave up 6 bases and V 4 bases, and 9 bases lay outside the gene matches. Germline V CDR1 and CDR2: LNHDA, SQIVND (reference sequence). The V and J genes are TRBV19 and TRBJ2-7, with 7 bases fitting TRBD1. The clonotype originates from an adult who received the MenACWY meningococcal vaccine as a control. The source material was peripheral blood, sampled 28 days after the second dose of the MenACWY control vaccine. Written as DNA, the CDR3 is TGTGCCAGTAGTACCAGACAGGGATCAAGCGAGCAGTACTTC. Protein: CASSTRQGSSEQYF. Variable domain in full (rest from reference TRBV19 and TRBJ2-7): DGGITQSPKYLFRKEGQNVTLSCEQNLNHDAMYWYRQDPGQGLRLIYYSQIVNDFQKGDIAEGYSVSREKKESFPLTVTSAQKNPTAFYLCASSTRQGSSEQYFGPGTRLTVT.